This T cell receptor beta chain was obtained from a study of blood T cell repertoires in COVID-19 (dated by TCRdb to the early 2020s). About the study as a whole: Collaborator samples came from the United States, Italy and Spain and covered acute and convalescent phases of COVID-19. The material from the prospective study consisted of cDNA or gDNA derived from T cells, B-cell-depleted T cells, or PBMCs. Subjects who had been exposed to COVID-19, were actively infected with it, or had recovered from it provided the deeply sampled blood TCRbeta repertoires that made up the dataset. A freely available public database, intended as a resource for researchers studying the immune response to SARS-CoV-2, is where the repertoires were released. The samples were drawn from the first 160 participants of the ongoing ImmuneRACE study and from 1,254 subjects provided by 6 global collaborators. Nearly every sample came with metadata listing a de-identified subject ID, COVID-19 status, age in years and sex. Where available, HLA class I and class II types were taken from metadata supplied by the sample provider and were not determined by assay-based typing. The study at large found these results: Clinical and demographic metadata were provided uncurated, with the amount varying by source and participant.

The CDR3 covers 12 residues, taking in both the cysteine and the phenylalanine. Only CDR3 DNA remains: 36 bases, in frame from the first base. The germline V gene supplies CDR1 ENHRY and CDR2 SYGVKD. The trim is 4 bases for V and 10 bases for J, with a gap of 10 bases between the germline ends. A single count supports this clone. There is no known antigen for this receptor. Base qualities are missing; no much larger clone stands one base away. The immunoSEQ Assay, a bias-controlled multiplex PCR, was used to amplify TCRbeta CDR3 regions from genomic DNA. As for how the authors treated the data: Within the assay, amplification of reference gene primers was used to estimate how many nucleated cells each sample contained. To quantify the absolute abundance of each unique TCRbeta CDR3 rearrangement, sequence reads were collapsed and filtered. For each sample, productive Simpson clonality was calculated as the square root of Simpson's diversity index across productive rearrangements. TCRdb limited this immuneACCESS table to in-frame rearrangements with V and J called. A share of clones is missing; checked studies link under half to unresolved V genes, and the rest is unexplained. That table furnishes V, J and clone size, whereas the DNA furnished D and trimming. Recorded for this sample are about 130,000 clones; around 86% of them occurred a single time. The top ten clones comprise roughly 10% of the sample.

In Seattle, one collaborating source enrolled patients while the infection was active and tracked those patients longitudinally over the course of disease. Collaborating institutions collected whole blood in K2EDTA tubes following their own protocols. For TCRbeta analysis, collaborator samples were shipped as frozen whole blood, as isolated PBMCs, or as DNA extracted from either sample type. The V and J segments used are TRBV10-3 and TRBJ1-4, with TRBD1 tentatively as D gene (5 bases match). Sequencing was performed on peripheral blood. This receptor was taken from a woman between 65 and 79 years old with COVID-19, enrolled during active disease. The DNA reads as follows: TGTGCCATCAGTGCAGGGCAGGGAAAACTGTTTTTT. Translated, it gives CAISAGQGKLFF.